The rows below give T cell receptor beta chains drawn from one sample of a study of cytomegalovirus exposure and HLA in healthy donors. Assay used: immunoSEQ multiplex PCR; TCRdb lists only in-frame clones, some missing. The sample includes under 150,000 clones, approximately 80% of them seen just once. The specimen was PBMCs. The receptors come from a woman aged 25 to 39 in good health and CMV-seronegative. Both conserved end residues are part of each CDR3. Fields, in order: V gene, clone size, D gene, J gene, CDR3 DNA, CDR3 protein. D genes are given only for firm matches. The size field is filled for only some rows; it gives once, few, many or a size class.

V: TRBV29-1
size: .
D: TRBD2
J: TRBJ2-3
DNA: TGCAGCGTTGAAGCGGGGGTGGCGGGAGACGTAGATACGCAGTATTTT
CDR3: CSVEAGVAGDVDTQYF

V: TRBV7-3
size: .
D: .
J: TRBJ2-7
DNA: TGTGCCAGCAGCTCAGGGAATTTGGAGCAGTACTTC
CDR3: CASSSGNLEQYF

V: TRBV2
size: .
D: .
J: TRBJ1-2
DNA: TGTGCCAGCAGTGAAGGGACTGGTTATGGCTACACCTTC
CDR3: CASSEGTGYGYTF

V: TRBV28
size: .
D: TRBD1
J: TRBJ1-5
DNA: TGTGCCAGCAGGGCAGGGGGCAGTCAGCCCCAGCATTTT
CDR3: CASRAGGSQPQHF

V: TRBV5-1
size: .
D: .
J: TRBJ2-3
DNA: TGCGCCAGTAGACAGGGAGGTTACACAGATACGCAGTATTTT
CDR3: CASRQGGYTDTQYF

V: TRBV2
size: .
D: .
J: TRBJ1-1
DNA: TGTGCCAGCAGTGTAGACACTGAAGCTTTCTTT
CDR3: CASSVDTEAFF

V: TRBV6-4
size: .
D: TRBD1
J: TRBJ2-3
DNA: TGTGCCAGCAGCCCGGGACAGGGGGCAGATACGCAGTATTTT
CDR3: CASSPGQGADTQYF

V: TRBV11-2
size: .
D: .
J: TRBJ1-1
DNA: TGTGCCAGCACCCCAGAGGGGAACACTGAAGCTTTCTTT
CDR3: CASTPEGNTEAFF

V: TRBV10-3
size: once
D: TRBD1
J: TRBJ1-4
DNA: TGTGCCATCAGCCGGGACAGGGTTGAAAAACTGTTTTTT
CDR3: CAISRDRVEKLFF

V: TRBV4-1
size: .
D: .
J: TRBJ1-5
DNA: TGCGCCAGCAAGGGGGACACGGTTAGCAATCAGCCCCAGCATTTT
CDR3: CASKGDTVSNQPQHF

V: TRBV6-6
size: .
D: TRBD1
J: TRBJ2-7
DNA: TGTGCCAGCACGAGTGCCCGAGACAGGGGATACGAGCAGTACTTC
CDR3: CASTSARDRGYEQYF

V: TRBV6-6
size: few
D: TRBD1
J: TRBJ1-5
DNA: TGTGCCAGCAGTCTTCGGGACAGATATTCTCAGCCCCAGCATTTT
CDR3: CASSLRDRYSQPQHF

V: TRBV28
size: .
D: TRBD1
J: TRBJ2-1
DNA: TGTGCCAGCAGTGATGGACAGGGGTACTACAATGAGCAGTTCTTC
CDR3: CASSDGQGYYNEQFF

V: TRBV5-1
size: .
D: .
J: TRBJ1-2
DNA: TGCGCCAGCAGCCGGGGGGAAGCCTATGGCTACACCTTC
CDR3: CASSRGEAYGYTF

V: TRBV5-1
size: few
D: .
J: TRBJ1-5
DNA: TGCGCCAGCAGCTTGGCCCCAGATCAGCCCCAGCATTTT
CDR3: CASSLAPDQPQHF

V: TRBV27
size: .
D: TRBD1
J: TRBJ1-1
DNA: TGTGCCAGCAGTTTAAAGGCAGGGGGAGGTGTCACTGAAGCTTTCTTT
CDR3: CASSLKAGGGVTEAFF

V: TRBV19
size: .
D: TRBD1
J: TRBJ2-7
DNA: TGTGCCAGCAGCCCAACACAGGGGGCATCCTACGAGCAGTACTTC
CDR3: CASSPTQGASYEQYF

V: TRBV28
size: once
D: TRBD1
J: TRBJ1-5
DNA: TGTGCCAGCAGTTCAAACGGACAGGGGTATCAGCCCCAGCATTTT
CDR3: CASSSNGQGYQPQHF

V: TRBV28
size: .
D: .
J: TRBJ1-5
DNA: TGTGCCAGCAGTTTCCGGGGGTCTGGTCAGCCCCAGCATTTT
CDR3: CASSFRGSGQPQHF

V: TRBV27
size: .
D: TRBD1
J: TRBJ1-4
DNA: TGTGCCAGCAGCCGACAGGGTTGGGGTGAAAAACTGTTTTTT
CDR3: CASSRQGWGEKLFF

V: TRBV6-5
size: few
D: TRBD1
J: TRBJ1-4
DNA: TGTGCCAGCAGCCGAAGGGGGCCGGGTGAAAAACTGTTTTTT
CDR3: CASSRRGPGEKLFF